This T cell receptor beta chain was recovered during a study of neurological immune-mediated disorders. This clonotype has ten or more counts. PBMCs stored at -80 C, numbering 2 million, were the origin of the unsorted libraries. The cDNA was generated by 5'RACE with 10-nucleotide random UMIs. Via MiXCR, TCRdb re-called the 5' RACE reads, giving one row per CDR3 protein. The repertoire holds 70,000 to 95,000 distinct CDR3 sequences, with roughly 13% as singletons. Germline CDR1 SGHRS, CDR2 YFSETQ. This CDR3 is built from 19 residues. Between the trimmed V and J ends, which lost 2 bases and 9 bases, there was a span of 27 bases.

The chain couples TRBV5-1 to TRBJ1-6; maybe TRBD1 (6 bases). Sequences were obtained from PBMCs. This TCR came from a woman aged 45-59 years in good health. The CDR3 sequence is CASSLSTGQMAGWASPLHF. CDR3 DNA sequence: TGCGCCAGCAGCTTATCCACCGGACAGATGGCAGGATGGGCTTCACCCCTCCACTTT.